This is a list of T cell receptor beta chains from one sample in a study of beta chain features in type 1 diabetes. TCRdb keeps only in-frame clones here, not all; method: immunoSEQ multiplex PCR. The table shows under 250,000 clones, with about 30% occurring only once. Sequencing was carried out using central memory CD4+ T cells from blood. The receptors were sampled from a man aged 25-45 years in good health. Each CDR3 is given with its conserved first and last residue. The order of the fields is J gene, clone size, V gene, D gene, CDR3 protein, CDR3 DNA. D genes are given only for firm matches. Rows may omit the clone size; those that give it use once, few, many or a size class.

J gene: TRBJ2-5
clone size: few
V gene: TRBV27
D gene: NA
CDR3 protein: CASSPRIEETQYF
CDR3 DNA: TGTGCCAGCAGTCCGCGTATCGAAGAGACCCAGTACTTC

J gene: TRBJ2-3
clone size: few
V gene: TRBV10-3
D gene: TRBD2
CDR3 protein: CATRLAGSDTQYF
CDR3 DNA: TGTGCCACCCGACTAGCGGGATCTGATACGCAGTATTTT

J gene: TRBJ1-5
clone size: NA
V gene: TRBV7-9
D gene: TRBD1
CDR3 protein: CASSPGTGEHQPQHF
CDR3 DNA: TGTGCCAGCAGCCCGGGGACAGGGGAACATCAGCCCCAGCATTTT

J gene: TRBJ2-2
clone size: NA
V gene: TRBV14
D gene: NA
CDR3 protein: CASSQGLVTGELFF
CDR3 DNA: TGTGCCAGCAGCCAAGGCTTAGTGACCGGGGAGCTGTTTTTT

J gene: TRBJ1-1
clone size: NA
V gene: TRBV20-1
D gene: TRBD1
CDR3 protein: CSARAGGEAFF
CDR3 DNA: TGCAGTGCTAGAGCAGGGGGGGAAGCTTTCTTT

J gene: TRBJ1-3
clone size: NA
V gene: TRBV18
D gene: NA
CDR3 protein: CASSPDGAGAIYF
CDR3 DNA: TGTGCCAGCTCACCCGATGGTGCAGGGGCCATATATTTT

J gene: TRBJ1-2
clone size: NA
V gene: TRBV10-3
D gene: NA
CDR3 protein: CAISGGAGYTF
CDR3 DNA: TGTGCCATCAGCGGGGGAGCTGGCTACACCTTC

J gene: TRBJ2-7
clone size: NA
V gene: TRBV9
D gene: NA
CDR3 protein: CASSPRQPQYEQYF
CDR3 DNA: TGTGCCAGCAGCCCACGACAGCCACAGTACGAGCAGTACTTC

J gene: TRBJ2-1
clone size: once
V gene: TRBV7-2
D gene: NA
CDR3 protein: CASSLRASSYNEQFF
CDR3 DNA: TGTGCCAGCAGCTTGAGAGCAAGCTCCTACAATGAGCAGTTCTTC

J gene: TRBJ1-4
clone size: few
V gene: TRBV9
D gene: TRBD1
CDR3 protein: CASSPWTGDNEKLFF
CDR3 DNA: TGTGCCAGCAGCCCCTGGACAGGGGATAATGAAAAACTGTTTTTT

J gene: TRBJ2-3
clone size: NA
V gene: TRBV19
D gene: NA
CDR3 protein: CASSRGGDTDTQYF
CDR3 DNA: TGTGCCAGTAGTCGGGGCGGAGACACAGATACGCAGTATTTT

J gene: TRBJ2-4
clone size: NA
V gene: TRBV30
D gene: NA
CDR3 protein: CAWTGAGNIQYF
CDR3 DNA: TGTGCCTGGACGGGGGCAGGGAACATTCAGTACTTC

J gene: TRBJ2-7
clone size: few
V gene: TRBV4-3
D gene: NA
CDR3 protein: CASSRGRMDLYEQYF
CDR3 DNA: TGCGCCAGCAGCCGCGGGCGGATGGACCTCTACGAGCAGTACTTC

J gene: TRBJ2-3
clone size: many
V gene: TRBV9
D gene: NA
CDR3 protein: CASSATGLVDTQYF
CDR3 DNA: TGTGCCAGCAGCGCCACAGGACTGGTCGATACGCAGTATTTT

J gene: TRBJ2-5
clone size: NA
V gene: TRBV11-3
D gene: NA
CDR3 protein: CASSLEAGTGAQYF
CDR3 DNA: TGTGCCAGCAGCTTAGAGGCGGGAACGGGGGCCCAGTACTTC

J gene: TRBJ2-3
clone size: NA
V gene: TRBV19
D gene: NA
CDR3 protein: CASSIEGTVTDTQYF
CDR3 DNA: TGTGCCAGTAGTATAGAAGGGACTGTCACAGATACGCAGTATTTT

J gene: TRBJ2-5
clone size: few
V gene: TRBV28
D gene: NA
CDR3 protein: CASSPSRGVLETQYF
CDR3 DNA: TGTGCCAGCAGCCCGAGTCGCGGAGTGCTGGAGACCCAGTACTTC

J gene: TRBJ2-1
clone size: NA
V gene: TRBV28
D gene: NA
CDR3 protein: CASARGDRDEQFF
CDR3 DNA: TGTGCCAGCGCGAGGGGGGATAGAGATGAGCAGTTCTTC

J gene: TRBJ2-5
clone size: NA
V gene: TRBV18
D gene: TRBD1
CDR3 protein: CASSPKQGAKEETQYF
CDR3 DNA: TGTGCCAGCTCACCGAAACAGGGGGCCAAAGAAGAGACCCAGTACTTC

J gene: TRBJ1-2
clone size: NA
V gene: TRBV7-2
D gene: NA
CDR3 protein: CASSQPGTHYGYTF
CDR3 DNA: TGTGCCAGCAGCCAACCCGGGACACACTATGGCTACACCTTC

J gene: TRBJ2-7
clone size: few
V gene: TRBV7-6
D gene: NA
CDR3 protein: CASSPRTAPYEQYF
CDR3 DNA: TGTGCCAGCAGCCCACGGACTGCCCCCTACGAGCAGTACTTC

J gene: TRBJ2-7
clone size: NA
V gene: TRBV11-1
D gene: TRBD1
CDR3 protein: CASTSSGGEQYF
CDR3 DNA: TGTGCCAGCACTTCCTCAGGGGGCGAGCAGTACTTC

J gene: TRBJ2-3
clone size: few
V gene: TRBV10-1
D gene: TRBD1
CDR3 protein: CASSEEGALEDTQYF
CDR3 DNA: TGCGCCAGCAGTGAGGAGGGGGCGCTCGAAGATACGCAGTATTTT

J gene: TRBJ1-1
clone size: many
V gene: TRBV5-4
D gene: NA
CDR3 protein: CASSLRSSTTEAFF
CDR3 DNA: TGTGCCAGCAGCTTGAGGAGCTCGACCACTGAAGCTTTCTTT

J gene: TRBJ1-2
clone size: NA
V gene: TRBV5-1
D gene: NA
CDR3 protein: CASSLAQGDGYTF
CDR3 DNA: TGCGCCAGCAGCTTGGCTCAGGGTGATGGCTACACCTTC

J gene: TRBJ2-1
clone size: few
V gene: TRBV2
D gene: TRBD1
CDR3 protein: CASRGATGKGEQFF
CDR3 DNA: TGTGCCAGCAGGGGAGCGACAGGGAAGGGTGAGCAGTTCTTC

J gene: TRBJ2-2
clone size: few
V gene: TRBV5-4
D gene: NA
CDR3 protein: CASSTAPTVNTGELFF
CDR3 DNA: TGTGCCAGCAGCACAGCCCCTACGGTCAACACCGGGGAGCTGTTTTTT

J gene: TRBJ1-4
clone size: many
V gene: TRBV5-4
D gene: NA
CDR3 protein: CASSLQGLGTNEKLFF
CDR3 DNA: TGTGCCAGCAGCTTACAGGGCCTAGGGACTAATGAAAAACTGTTTTTT

J gene: TRBJ2-1
clone size: NA
V gene: TRBV9
D gene: TRBD1
CDR3 protein: CASSVDRGRNEQFF
CDR3 DNA: TGTGCCAGCAGCGTAGACAGGGGACGCAATGAGCAGTTCTTC

J gene: TRBJ1-4
clone size: NA
V gene: TRBV6-5
D gene: NA
CDR3 protein: CASRSRVLNEKLFF
CDR3 DNA: TGTGCCAGCAGAAGTAGGGTCCTTAATGAAAAACTGTTTTTT

J gene: TRBJ2-4
clone size: NA
V gene: TRBV18
D gene: TRBD1
CDR3 protein: CASSPQGAGDIQYF
CDR3 DNA: TGTGCCAGCTCACCACAGGGGGCTGGGGACATTCAGTACTTC

J gene: TRBJ2-6
clone size: NA
V gene: TRBV30
D gene: NA
CDR3 protein: CAWGPGTPGANVLTF
CDR3 DNA: TGTGCCTGGGGTCCCGGGACCCCTGGGGCCAACGTCCTGACTTTC

J gene: TRBJ1-1
clone size: NA
V gene: TRBV2
D gene: NA
CDR3 protein: CASSADRATEAFF
CDR3 DNA: TGTGCCAGCAGCGCTGACAGAGCCACTGAAGCTTTCTTT

J gene: TRBJ2-7
clone size: few
V gene: TRBV30
D gene: NA
CDR3 protein: CAWSSTYEQYF
CDR3 DNA: TGTGCCTGGAGTTCGACCTACGAGCAGTACTTC

J gene: TRBJ2-2
clone size: NA
V gene: TRBV13
D gene: NA
CDR3 protein: CASSFLLGELFF
CDR3 DNA: TGTGCCAGCAGCTTCTTACTCGGGGAGCTGTTTTTT

J gene: TRBJ2-1
clone size: few
V gene: TRBV2
D gene: NA
CDR3 protein: CASSAEGEQFF
CDR3 DNA: TGTGCCAGCTCAGCTGAGGGTGAGCAGTTCTTC

J gene: TRBJ1-5
clone size: NA
V gene: TRBV30
D gene: NA
CDR3 protein: CAWSVGGWDQPQHF
CDR3 DNA: TGTGCCTGGAGTGTCGGCGGGTGGGATCAGCCCCAGCATTTT

J gene: TRBJ2-4
clone size: once
V gene: TRBV6-5
D gene: NA
CDR3 protein: CASSYSSESIQYF
CDR3 DNA: TGTGCCAGCAGTTACTCGAGCGAGAGCATTCAGTACTTC

J gene: TRBJ2-2
clone size: NA
V gene: TRBV7-8
D gene: NA
CDR3 protein: CASSLGRVALNTGELFF
CDR3 DNA: TGTGCCAGCAGCTTGGGAAGGGTAGCTTTGAACACCGGGGAGCTGTTTTTT

J gene: TRBJ2-7
clone size: few
V gene: TRBV5-6
D gene: NA
CDR3 protein: CASSPAAGEQYF
CDR3 DNA: TGTGCCAGCAGCCCCGCCGCGGGCGAGCAGTACTTC

J gene: TRBJ1-1
clone size: few
V gene: TRBV30
D gene: NA
CDR3 protein: CAWSVAGNTEAFF
CDR3 DNA: TGTGCCTGGAGTGTAGCCGGGAACACTGAAGCTTTCTTT

J gene: TRBJ1-6
clone size: few
V gene: TRBV30
D gene: TRBD1
CDR3 protein: CAWNPGQNSPLHF
CDR3 DNA: TGTGCCTGGAACCCGGGACAGAATTCACCCCTCCACTTT

J gene: TRBJ1-1
clone size: few
V gene: TRBV4-2
D gene: NA
CDR3 protein: CASSPGDVGTEAFF
CDR3 DNA: TGTGCCAGCAGCCCCGGGGACGTTGGGACTGAAGCTTTCTTT

J gene: TRBJ2-2
clone size: NA
V gene: TRBV25-1
D gene: NA
CDR3 protein: CASSEFWLSNTGELFF
CDR3 DNA: TGTGCCAGCAGTGAATTCTGGCTATCGAACACCGGGGAGCTGTTTTTT

J gene: TRBJ2-7
clone size: NA
V gene: TRBV5-1
D gene: NA
CDR3 protein: CASSSSTTYEQYF
CDR3 DNA: TGCGCCAGCAGCTCTTCTACCACCTACGAGCAGTACTTC